One and the same sample provided the 27 T cell receptor beta chains below, sequenced in a study of T-cell memory formation after mild COVID-19. TCRdb fed the 5' RACE reads into MiXCR, producing one record per CDR3 protein. The sample holds 210,000 or so distinct CDR3 sequences, 15% to 20% seen once. The sequencing sample was made of PBMCs or a T cell subset sorted from them (not recorded which). The source of these receptors is an adult woman who had mild COVID-19 (a few samples of this study predate the infection). Cell type and time point are not known.

This clonotype was picked up a small number of times. The chain employs TRBV6-6 and TRBJ1-6; 9 nucleotides match TRBD1. Germline CDR1 is MNHNY and CDR2 is SVGAGI (reference sequence). V gave up 2 bases and J gave up 14 bases; unmatched junction bases: 7. CDR3 size: 14 residues. The CDR3 sequence: CASSYGGTGRALHF. The CDR3 nucleotides read TGTGCCAGCAGTTACGGCGGGACAGGGAGGGCCCTCCACTTT.

The rearrangement uses TRBV5-6 and TRBJ1-6, with no clear D. Germline V CDR1 and CDR2: SGHDT, YYEEEE. V was cut by 1 base and J by 2 bases, with 7 bases left in between. This CDR3 spans 15 amino acids. CDR3 loop: CASSLPRAYNSPLHF. The CDR3 region has the DNA TGTGCCAGCAGCTTGCCAAGGGCCTATAATTCACCCCTCCACTTT.

This clonotype showed up just a few times. The chain recombines TRBV19 with TRBJ1-1; D not resolved. The CDR3 runs to 12 residues. Trimming took off 1 base at V and 8 bases at J, with 8 bases between the two ends. The V gene's germline CDR1 is LNHDA and CDR2 SQIVND (reference sequence). As DNA, the CDR3 is TGTGCCAGTAGTATAGGTTTCGGAGAAGCTTTCTTT. It encodes CASSIGFGEAFF.

The V gene is TRBV9, the J gene TRBJ1-1; D unclear. The CDR3 sequence is 16 residues long. The germline V and J ends were trimmed by 3 bases and 1 base, with 16 bases remaining between them. CDR1 SGDLS and CDR2 YYNGEE come from the germline V gene. CDR3 sequence (DNA): TGTGCCAGCAGCGACCGACCCCTGACCAAGAACACTGAAGCTTTCTTT. It is translated as CASSDRPLTKNTEAFF. Drawing the rest from reference TRBV9 and TRBJ1-1, the complete variable domain is DSGVTQTPKHLITATGQRVTLRCSPRSGDLSVYWYQQSLDQGLQFLIQYYNGEERAKGNILERFSAQQFPDLHSELNLSSLELGDSALYFCASSDRPLTKNTEAFFGQGTRLTVV.

V and J are TRBV12-3 or TRBV12-4 and TRBJ1-1; D ambiguous. V was clipped by 5 bases and J by 3 bases, with 16 bases between them. The CDR3 has 15 amino acids. CDR3 loop: CASSPRGLRDTEAFF. CDR3 coding DNA: TGTGCCAGCAGTCCCCGGGGTCTAAGGGACACTGAAGCTTTCTTT.

This clonotype was observed a handful of times. The V and J genes are TRBV4-1 and TRBJ2-5, with TRBD1 matching over 8 bases. V trimming: 3 bases; J trimming: 1 base; junction bases outside the gene matches: 4. The germline CDR1 and CDR2 sequences are MGHRA and YSYEKL. The CDR3 is made up of 15 amino acids. The CDR3 nucleotides are TGCGCCAGCAGCCACCCGGACAGGGCCCAAGAGACCCAGTACTTC. As protein: CASSHPDRAQETQYF.

The gene calls are TRBV27 and TRBJ1-6; D is ambiguous. The germline CDR1 and CDR2 sequences are MNHEY and SMNVEV (reference sequence). Trimming cost V 9 bases and J 1 base, with 13 bases left between them. The CDR3 totals 15 residues. CDR3 amino acids: CASLRSGSYNSPLHF. The CDR3 DNA reads TGTGCCAGTCTCCGATCGGGGTCCTATAATTCACCCCTCCACTTT.

The V call is TRBV7-3, the J call TRBJ2-1, with TRBD2 identical over 7 bases. The germline V gene encodes CDR1 SGHTA and CDR2 FQGTGA. This CDR3 is 17 amino acids long. V trimming: 3 bases; J trimming: 5 bases; junction bases outside the gene matches: 13. In nucleotides, the CDR3 is TGTGCCAGCAGCTTTTTCCCCCGCGCTAGCGGAGACAATGAGCAGTTCTTC. As protein: CASSFFPRASGDNEQFF.

This clonotype was counted a few times. This chain links TRBV11-1 with TRBJ1-2; no firm D call. Trimming pared 0 bases from V and 4 bases from J, leaving 12 bases between. Germline CDR1 SGHAT, CDR2 FQDESV (reference sequence). This CDR3 spans 15 amino acids. As DNA, the CDR3 is TGTGCCAGCAGCTTAGCGTCCGGCACTGGCTATGGCTACACCTTC. Translating it yields CASSLASGTGYGYTF.

The genes are TRBV12-3 or TRBV12-4 and TRBJ1-5; D is unresolved. The CDR3 has 14 residues. Trimming left V 4 bases short and J 0 bases short, with 7 bases between. CDR3: CASSSSYSNQPQHF. In nucleotides, the CDR3 is TGTGCCAGCAGTTCCTCTTATAGCAATCAGCCCCAGCATTTT.

This clonotype has a handful of counts. The gene calls are TRBV10-3 and TRBJ1-5, with 7 bases that match TRBD1. V lost 4 bases to trimming and J lost 4 bases; unmatched junction nucleotides: 4. Looked up from germline, CDR1 is ENHRY and CDR2 is SYGVKD. The CDR3 totals 14 residues. CDR3 DNA: TGTGCCATCAGTGGAGGGACAGTAAATCAGCCCCAGCATTTT. The encoded protein is CAISGGTVNQPQHF.

This clonotype was counted many times. The V gene is TRBV5-8, the J gene TRBJ1-6, with D hard to call. Germline CDR1 SGHTS, CDR2 YDEGEE. V was clipped by 0 bases and J by 9 bases, with 19 bases between them. CDR3 length: 17 amino acids. The CDR3 region has the DNA TGTGCCAGCAGCTTGGGACACTCGGACCCGTCTATTTCACCCCTCCACTTT. This translates into CASSLGHSDPSISPLHF.

A few counts support this clonotype. The rearrangement joins TRBV28 to TRBJ2-7, with a weak D call TRBD1 (6 bases). The CDR3 sequence is 13 residues long. The V gene lost 5 bases and the J gene lost 3 bases, with 11 bases spanning the gap. Germline V gene lookup returns CDR1 MDHEN and CDR2 SYDVKM. The CDR3 spells CASSRRGIYEQYF. For the CDR3, the DNA is TGTGCCAGCAGTCGAAGGGGGATCTACGAGCAGTACTTC.

The V gene is TRBV6-5, the J gene TRBJ1-1; D not resolved. The CDR3 loop spans 15 amino acids. The germline V gene has CDR1 MNHEY and CDR2 SVGAGI. V shed 4 bases and J shed 5 bases, with 17 bases lying between them. The chain's CDR3 is CASSSRRGEWTEAFF. The CDR3 nucleotides are TGTGCCAGCAGTTCCCGGCGCGGGGAGTGGACTGAAGCTTTCTTT.

This clonotype has just a few counts. The V gene is TRBV2, the J gene TRBJ2-1; D possibly corresponds to TRBD1 (6 bases). Per germline, CDR1 SNHLY and CDR2 FYNNEI. CDR3 size: 14 residues. Trimming left V 1 base short and J 4 bases short, with 8 bases between. The CDR3 sequence is CASSEVGAYNEQFF. The CDR3 nucleotides read TGTGCCAGCAGTGAAGTGGGGGCTTACAATGAGCAGTTCTTC.

The rearrangement joins TRBV7-8 to TRBJ2-3; possible D gene TRBD2, 5 bases. V lost 4 bases and J 6 bases, leaving 20 bases between the germline ends. This CDR3 region has 16 residues. CDR1 is SGHVS, CDR2 FQNEAQ, per germline. The CDR3 spells CASSWSLRPRGDTQYF. CDR3 in DNA: TGTGCCAGCAGCTGGTCCCTTCGCCCCCGCGGGGATACGCAGTATTTT.

This clonotype showed up just a few times. The V and J genes are TRBV7-3 and TRBJ1-2; no definite D call. Trimming pared 5 bases from V and 1 base from J, leaving 8 bases between. This CDR3 is built from 13 residues. Germline V gene data show CDR1 as SGHTA and CDR2 as FQGTGA. The CDR3 DNA follows: TGTGCCAGCAGCCCAAACAGTAACTATGGCTACACCTTC. Its protein product is CASSPNSNYGYTF.

This clonotype was seen ten or more times. V gene TRBV5-5 combines with J gene TRBJ2-6; D call uncertain. CDR3 length: 16 residues. Trimming removed 0 bases from V and 2 bases from J, with 9 bases in between. Germline V CDR1 and CDR2: SGHKS, YYEKEE (reference sequence). The CDR3, as DNA: TGTGCCAGCAGCTTGGCAGAGATACCTGGGGCCAACGTCCTGACTTTC. It yields the protein CASSLAEIPGANVLTF.

The CDR3, as DNA: TGTGCCAGCAGCTTAATTGGCCCGGGTAATGAGCAGTTCTTC. Protein product: CASSLIGPGNEQFF. The rearrangement uses TRBV7-3 and TRBJ2-1; D gene unclear. Trimming cost V 1 base and J 7 bases, with 11 bases left between them. The CDR3 spans 14 residues. Germline V gene lookup returns CDR1 SGHTA and CDR2 FQGTGA.

This clonotype was seen more than once but under ten times. This chain joins TRBV11-2 and TRBJ2-5, with 13 bases identical to TRBD2. V lost 6 bases, J lost 3 bases, and 7 bases stayed unmatched. CDR3 length equals 16 residues. Per the germline V gene, CDR1 is SGHAT and CDR2 is FQNNGV. CDR3 residues: CASRPGLAGVKETQYF. In DNA form, the CDR3 reads TGTGCCAGCAGACCCGGACTAGCGGGAGTTAAAGAGACCCAGTACTTC.

This clonotype was counted a few times. The CDR3 spells CASSVDPSGSYEQYF. DNA of the CDR3: TGTGCCAGCAGCGTAGACCCTAGCGGCTCCTACGAGCAGTACTTC. V gene TRBV9 combines with J gene TRBJ2-7; TRBD2 matches at 7 bases. With 0 bases clipped from V and 0 bases from J, the junction kept 3 bases outside the gene matches. The CDR3 has 15 residues. Germline V gene sequence: CDR1 SGDLS, CDR2 YYNGEE.

This clonotype was seen more than once but under ten times. The chain employs TRBV10-3 and TRBJ1-1, with 9 bases aligning to TRBD1. CDR1 ENHRY and CDR2 SYGVKD come from the germline V gene. The length of the CDR3 is 13 residues. V lost 7 bases and J lost 8; bases outside the gene matches: 8. The DNA for the CDR3 is TGTGCCATCACCGACGGACAGGGGAGAGAAGCTTTCTTT. Protein product: CAITDGQGREAFF.

The chain is built from TRBV12-5 and TRBJ2-2; D is unclear. Trimming took 1 base from V and 7 from J, leaving 16 bases between them. The length of the CDR3 is 16 residues. Germline loops: CDR1 LGHNT, CDR2 FRNRAP. As DNA, the CDR3 is TGTGCTAGTGGTTTGGCCCCTGGTAGTCTGGGCGGGGAGCTGTTTTTT. This translates into CASGLAPGSLGGELFF.

This clonotype was seen a handful of times. The chain's CDR3 is CASSLKGLGTEAFF. In DNA, the CDR3 is TGTGCCAGCAGCTTAAAGGGACTGGGCACTGAAGCTTTCTTT. The gene calls are TRBV7-2 and TRBJ1-1, with D possibly matching TRBD1 (5 bases). Trimming took 2 bases from V and 4 from J, leaving 11 bases between them. CDR1 and CDR2 (germline): SGHTA, FQGNSA. This CDR3 comprises 14 residues.

The chain links TRBV7-9 to TRBJ1-2; the D is unclear. This CDR3 has 16 amino acids. V was shortened by 1 base and J by 2 bases, with 14 bases between the two germline ends. Germline assignment: CDR1 SEHNR and CDR2 FQNEAQ (reference sequence). The CDR3 sequence: CASSLGGLGMNYGYTF. The CDR3 DNA follows: TGTGCCAGCAGCTTAGGAGGATTGGGAATGAACTATGGCTACACCTTC.

This clonotype has just a few counts. The V call is TRBV5-1, the J call TRBJ2-3; no clear D gene. The CDR3 runs 14 residues. V was pared by 4 bases and J by 4 bases, with 13 bases between. The germline gives CDR1 SGHRS, CDR2 YFSETQ. This chain's CDR3 is CASSGERPSDTQYF. Written as DNA, the CDR3 is TGCGCCAGCAGCGGAGAGCGCCCGTCAGATACGCAGTATTTT.

The chain combines TRBV4-3 with TRBJ1-2; the D gene is possibly TRBD1 (6 bases). The CDR3 consists of 16 residues. The V end was cut by 4 bases, the J end by 1 base, with 16 bases between. CDR1 LGHNA and CDR2 YSLEER come from the germline V gene. CDR3 protein: CASSPHPGQINYGYTF. The CDR3 nucleotides are TGCGCCAGCAGCCCCCACCCCGGACAGATTAACTATGGCTACACCTTC.